This T cell receptor beta chain emerged from a study of CD8 T cells in Susac syndrome. With random hexamers, reverse transcription was performed on about 0.5 to 1 ug of RNA. TCRdb analysed the immunoSEQ multiplex PCR reads with MiXCR anew, one entry per CDR3 protein. Of 150,000 to 200,000 distinct CDR3 sequences in the sample, roughly 92% were seen once. Germline CDR1 reads SNHLY; CDR2 reads FYNNEI. There are 13 residues in the CDR3. V lost 6 bases, J lost 4 bases, and 5 bases stayed unmatched. The chain has TRBV2 and TRBJ1-1, with 7 bases matching TRBD1. The source material was CD4+ T cells from PBMCs. This sequence was found in a human donor with multiple sclerosis. CDR3 sequence: CASSPGGGTEAFF. In DNA form, the CDR3 reads TGTGCCAGCAGCCCAGGGGGTGGCACTGAAGCTTTCTTT.